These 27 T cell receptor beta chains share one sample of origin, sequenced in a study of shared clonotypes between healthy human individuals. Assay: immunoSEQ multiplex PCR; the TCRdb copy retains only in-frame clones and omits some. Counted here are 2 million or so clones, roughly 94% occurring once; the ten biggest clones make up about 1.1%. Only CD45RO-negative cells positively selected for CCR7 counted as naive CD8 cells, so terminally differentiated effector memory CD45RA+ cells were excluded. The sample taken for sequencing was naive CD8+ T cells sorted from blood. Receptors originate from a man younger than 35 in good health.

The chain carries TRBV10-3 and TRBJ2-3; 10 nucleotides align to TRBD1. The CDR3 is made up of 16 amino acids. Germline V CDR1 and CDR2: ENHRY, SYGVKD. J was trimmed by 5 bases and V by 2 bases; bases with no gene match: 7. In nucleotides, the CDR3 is TGTGCCATCAGTGAGGCGACAGGGGGCTTTGGAGATACGCAGTATTTT. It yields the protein CAISEATGGFGDTQYF.

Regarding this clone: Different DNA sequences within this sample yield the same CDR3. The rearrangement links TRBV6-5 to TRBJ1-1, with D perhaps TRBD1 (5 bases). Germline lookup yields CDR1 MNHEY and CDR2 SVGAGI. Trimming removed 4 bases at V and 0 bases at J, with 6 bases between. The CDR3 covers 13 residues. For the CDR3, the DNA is TGTGCCAGCAGTTGGGGGATGAACACTGAAGCTTTCTTT. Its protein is CASSWGMNTEAFF.

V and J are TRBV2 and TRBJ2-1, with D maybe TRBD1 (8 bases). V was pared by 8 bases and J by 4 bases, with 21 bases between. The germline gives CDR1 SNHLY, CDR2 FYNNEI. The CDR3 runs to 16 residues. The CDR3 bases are TGTGCCAGCCCGGCCAGCGGGACAGGTCCTTACAATGAGCAGTTCTTC. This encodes CASPASGTGPYNEQFF.

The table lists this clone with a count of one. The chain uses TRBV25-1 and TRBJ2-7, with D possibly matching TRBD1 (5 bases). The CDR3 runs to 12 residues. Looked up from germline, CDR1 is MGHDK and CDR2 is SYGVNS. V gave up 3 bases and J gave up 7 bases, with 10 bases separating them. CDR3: CASSEDTREQYF. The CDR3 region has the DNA TGTGCCAGCAGTGAGGACACGAGAGAGCAGTACTTC.

CDR3 residues: CASSLRGMAEAFF. The CDR3, as DNA: TGCGCCAGCAGCCTTAGGGGGATGGCTGAAGCTTTCTTT. The chain is built from TRBV4-1 and TRBJ1-1; D possibly corresponds to TRBD1 (6 bases). The CDR3 is 13 amino acids. The V gene's germline CDR1 is MGHRA and CDR2 YSYEKL. V lost 4 bases to trimming and J lost 6 bases, with 12 bases between them.

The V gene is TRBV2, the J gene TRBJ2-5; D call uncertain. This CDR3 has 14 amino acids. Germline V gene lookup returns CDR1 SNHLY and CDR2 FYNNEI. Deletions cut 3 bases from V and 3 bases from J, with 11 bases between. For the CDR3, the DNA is TGTGCCAGCAGTGACCCAAGATCCGAAGAGACCCAGTACTTC. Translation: CASSDPRSEETQYF. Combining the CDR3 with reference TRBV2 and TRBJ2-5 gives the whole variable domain EPEVTQTPSHQVTQMGQEVILRCVPISNHLYFYWYRQILGQKVEFLVSFYNNEISEKSEIFDDQFSVERPDGSNFTLKIRSTKLEDSAMYFCASSDPRSEETQYFGPGTRLLVL.

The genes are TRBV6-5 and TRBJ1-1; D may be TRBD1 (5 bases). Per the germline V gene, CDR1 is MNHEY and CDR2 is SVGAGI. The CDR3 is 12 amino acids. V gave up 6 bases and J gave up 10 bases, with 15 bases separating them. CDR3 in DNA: TGTGCCAGCAGCTCGGGGGGACCGGGAGCTTTCTTT. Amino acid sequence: CASSSGGPGAFF.

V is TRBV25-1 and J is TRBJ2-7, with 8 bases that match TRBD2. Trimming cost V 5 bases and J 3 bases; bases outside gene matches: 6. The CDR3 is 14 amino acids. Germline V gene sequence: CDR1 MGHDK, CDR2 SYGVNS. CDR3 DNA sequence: TGTGCCAGCAGTTTTACTAGCGGTAGCTACGAGCAGTACTTC. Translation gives CASSFTSGSYEQYF.

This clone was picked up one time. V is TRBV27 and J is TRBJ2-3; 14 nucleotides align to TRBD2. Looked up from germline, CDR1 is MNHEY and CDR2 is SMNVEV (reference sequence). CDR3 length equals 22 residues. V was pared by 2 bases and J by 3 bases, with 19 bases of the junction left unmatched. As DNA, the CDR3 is TGTGCCAGCAGTTTAGGCTTTCCCCCGGGACTAGCGGGAGATTCTCCTACAGATACGCAGTATTTT. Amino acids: CASSLGFPPGLAGDSPTDTQYF.

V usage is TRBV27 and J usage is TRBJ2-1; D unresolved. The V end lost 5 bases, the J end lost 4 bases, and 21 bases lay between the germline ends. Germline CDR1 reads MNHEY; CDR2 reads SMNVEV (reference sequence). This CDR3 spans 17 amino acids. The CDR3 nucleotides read TGTGCCAGCAGTCCCCCCCCGGCAGGCCGAAATTACAATGAGCAGTTCTTC. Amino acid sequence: CASSPPPAGRNYNEQFF.

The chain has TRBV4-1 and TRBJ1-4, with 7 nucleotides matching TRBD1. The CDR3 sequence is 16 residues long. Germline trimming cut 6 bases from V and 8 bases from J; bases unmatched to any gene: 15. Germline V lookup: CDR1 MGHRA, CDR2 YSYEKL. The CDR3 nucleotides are TGCGCCAGCAGTCCGGACAGGCTGGGAGTATTCGAAAAACTGTTTTTT. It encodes CASSPDRLGVFEKLFF.

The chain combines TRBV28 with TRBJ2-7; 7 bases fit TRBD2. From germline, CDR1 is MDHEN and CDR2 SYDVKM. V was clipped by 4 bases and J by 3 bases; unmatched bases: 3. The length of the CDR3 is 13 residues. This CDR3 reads CASSSGGFYEQYF. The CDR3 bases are TGTGCCAGCAGTTCGGGGGGTTTCTACGAGCAGTACTTC.

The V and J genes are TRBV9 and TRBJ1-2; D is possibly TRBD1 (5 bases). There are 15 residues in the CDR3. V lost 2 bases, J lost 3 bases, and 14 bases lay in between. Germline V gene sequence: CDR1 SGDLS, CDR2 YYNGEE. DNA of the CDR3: TGTGCCAGCAGCGTGTCGGGGGACTATGACTATGGCTACACCTTC. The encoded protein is CASSVSGDYDYGYTF.

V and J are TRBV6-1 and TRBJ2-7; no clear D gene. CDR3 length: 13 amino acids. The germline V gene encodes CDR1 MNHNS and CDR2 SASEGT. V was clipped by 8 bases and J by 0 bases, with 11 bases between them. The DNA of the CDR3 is TGTGCCAGCCATGGCCTAAGCTCCTACGAGCAGTACTTC. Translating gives CASHGLSSYEQYF.

In nucleotides, the CDR3 is TGTGCCAGCAGTTTATCGGATGGGCAGGGGGCCGGGAATGAGCAGTTCTTC. This sequence encodes CASSLSDGQGAGNEQFF. The chain combines TRBV27 with TRBJ2-1, with 8 bases aligning to TRBD1. The V segment lost 0 bases and the J segment 7 bases; nucleotides outside the gene matches: 11. The CDR3 is 17 amino acids. CDR1 and CDR2 (germline): MNHEY, SMNVEV (reference sequence).

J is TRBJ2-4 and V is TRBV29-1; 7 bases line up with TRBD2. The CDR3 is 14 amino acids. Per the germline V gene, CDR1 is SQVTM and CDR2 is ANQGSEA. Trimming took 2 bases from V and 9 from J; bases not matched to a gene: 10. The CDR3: CSVEFGLGGFIQYF. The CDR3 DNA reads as TGCAGCGTTGAATTTGGTCTCGGGGGGTTCATTCAGTACTTC. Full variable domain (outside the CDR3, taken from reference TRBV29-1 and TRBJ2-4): SAVISQKPSRDICQRGTSLTIQCQVDSQVTMMFWYRQQPGQSLTLIATANQGSEATYESGFVIDKFPISRPNLTFSTLTVSNMSPEDSSIYLCSVEFGLGGFIQYFGAGTRLSVL.

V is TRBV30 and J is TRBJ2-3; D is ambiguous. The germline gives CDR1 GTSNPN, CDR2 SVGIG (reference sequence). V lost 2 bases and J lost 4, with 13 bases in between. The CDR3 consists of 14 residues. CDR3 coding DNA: TGTGCCTGGAGTCTGGTCCATCTCGCAGATACGCAGTATTTT. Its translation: CAWSLVHLADTQYF. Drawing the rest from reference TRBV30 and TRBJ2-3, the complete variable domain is SQTIHQWPATLVQPVGSPLSLECTVEGTSNPNLYWYRQAAGRGLQLLFYSVGIGQISSEVPQNLSASRPQDRQFILSSKKLLLSDSGFYLCAWSLVHLADTQYFGPGTRLTVL.

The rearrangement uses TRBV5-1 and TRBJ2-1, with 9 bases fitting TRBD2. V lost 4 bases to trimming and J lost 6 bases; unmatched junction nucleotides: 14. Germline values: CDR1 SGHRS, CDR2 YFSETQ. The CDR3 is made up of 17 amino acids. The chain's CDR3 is CASSIEMREGFSNEQFF. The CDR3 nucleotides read TGCGCCAGCAGCATCGAAATGCGGGAGGGCTTTAGCAATGAGCAGTTCTTC.

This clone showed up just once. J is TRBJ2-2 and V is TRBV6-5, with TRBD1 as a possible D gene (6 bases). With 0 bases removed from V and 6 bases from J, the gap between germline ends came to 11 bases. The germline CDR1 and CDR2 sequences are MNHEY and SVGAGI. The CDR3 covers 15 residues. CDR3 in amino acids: CASSYSTGVAGELFF. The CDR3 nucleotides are TGTGCCAGCAGTTACTCGACAGGCGTAGCCGGGGAGCTGTTTTTT.

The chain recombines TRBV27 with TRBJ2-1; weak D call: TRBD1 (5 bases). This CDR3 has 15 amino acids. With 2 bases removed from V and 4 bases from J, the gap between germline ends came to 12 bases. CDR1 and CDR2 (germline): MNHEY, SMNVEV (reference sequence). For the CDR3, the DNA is TGTGCCAGCAGTTTAGTACAGGATTCTTACAATGAGCAGTTCTTC. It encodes CASSLVQDSYNEQFF.

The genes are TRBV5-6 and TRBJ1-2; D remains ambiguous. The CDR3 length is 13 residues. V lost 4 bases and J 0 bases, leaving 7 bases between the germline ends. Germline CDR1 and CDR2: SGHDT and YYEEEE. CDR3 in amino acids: CASSVGTNYGYTF. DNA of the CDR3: TGTGCCAGCAGCGTTGGAACTAACTATGGCTACACCTTC. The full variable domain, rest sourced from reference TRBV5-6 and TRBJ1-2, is DAGVTQSPTHLIKTRGQQVTLRCSPKSGHDTVSWYQQALGQGPQFIFQYYEEEERQRGNFPDRFSGHQFPNYSSELNVNALLLGDSALYLCASSVGTNYGYTFGSGTRLTVV.

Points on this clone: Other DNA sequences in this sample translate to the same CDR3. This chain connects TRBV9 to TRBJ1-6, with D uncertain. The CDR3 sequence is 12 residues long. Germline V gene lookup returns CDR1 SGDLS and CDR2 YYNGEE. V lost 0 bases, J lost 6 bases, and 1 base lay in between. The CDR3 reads CASSVGNSPLHF. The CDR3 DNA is TGTGCCAGCAGCGTAGGTAATTCACCCCTCCACTTT. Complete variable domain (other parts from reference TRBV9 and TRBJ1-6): DSGVTQTPKHLITATGQRVTLRCSPRSGDLSVYWYQQSLDQGLQFLIQYYNGEERAKGNILERFSAQQFPDLHSELNLSSLELGDSALYFCASSVGNSPLHFGNGTRLTVT.

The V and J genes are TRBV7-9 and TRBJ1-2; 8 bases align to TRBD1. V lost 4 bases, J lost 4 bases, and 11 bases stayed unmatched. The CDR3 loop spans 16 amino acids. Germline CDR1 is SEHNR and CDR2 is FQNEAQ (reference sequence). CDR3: CASSSPGGQGRYGYTF. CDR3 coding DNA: TGTGCCAGCAGCTCCCCTGGAGGACAGGGACGCTATGGCTACACCTTC.

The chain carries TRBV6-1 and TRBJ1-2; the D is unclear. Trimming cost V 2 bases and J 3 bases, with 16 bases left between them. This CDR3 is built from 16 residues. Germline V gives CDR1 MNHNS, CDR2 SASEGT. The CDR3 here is CASSERVGGSYYGYTF. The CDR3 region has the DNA TGTGCCAGCAGTGAACGCGTCGGCGGGAGCTACTATGGCTACACCTTC.

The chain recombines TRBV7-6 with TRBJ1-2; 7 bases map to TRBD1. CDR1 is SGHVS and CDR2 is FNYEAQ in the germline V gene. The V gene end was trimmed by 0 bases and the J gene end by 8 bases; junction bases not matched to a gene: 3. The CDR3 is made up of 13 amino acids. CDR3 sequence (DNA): TGTGCCAGCAGCTTAGCGCAGGGGGACGGCTACACCTTC. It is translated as CASSLAQGDGYTF. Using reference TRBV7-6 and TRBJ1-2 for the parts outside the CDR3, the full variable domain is GAGVSQSPRYKVTKRGQDVALRCDPISGHVSLYWYRQALGQGPEFLTYFNYEAQQDKSGLPNDRFSAERPEGSISTLTIQRTEQRDSAMYRCASSLAQGDGYTFGSGTRLTVV.

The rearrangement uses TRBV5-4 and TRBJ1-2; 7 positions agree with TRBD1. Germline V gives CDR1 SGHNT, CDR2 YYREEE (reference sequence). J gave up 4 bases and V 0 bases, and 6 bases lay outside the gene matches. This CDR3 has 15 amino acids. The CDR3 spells CASSLGQGGPYGYTF. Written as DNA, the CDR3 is TGTGCCAGCAGCTTGGGACAGGGAGGGCCCTATGGCTACACCTTC.

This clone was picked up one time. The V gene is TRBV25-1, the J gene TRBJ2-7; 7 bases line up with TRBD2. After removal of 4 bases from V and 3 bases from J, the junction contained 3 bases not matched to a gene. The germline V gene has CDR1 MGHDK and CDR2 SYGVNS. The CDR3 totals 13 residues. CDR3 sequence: CASSVASGYEQYF. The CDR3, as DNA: TGTGCCAGCAGTGTGGCTAGCGGCTACGAGCAGTACTTC.